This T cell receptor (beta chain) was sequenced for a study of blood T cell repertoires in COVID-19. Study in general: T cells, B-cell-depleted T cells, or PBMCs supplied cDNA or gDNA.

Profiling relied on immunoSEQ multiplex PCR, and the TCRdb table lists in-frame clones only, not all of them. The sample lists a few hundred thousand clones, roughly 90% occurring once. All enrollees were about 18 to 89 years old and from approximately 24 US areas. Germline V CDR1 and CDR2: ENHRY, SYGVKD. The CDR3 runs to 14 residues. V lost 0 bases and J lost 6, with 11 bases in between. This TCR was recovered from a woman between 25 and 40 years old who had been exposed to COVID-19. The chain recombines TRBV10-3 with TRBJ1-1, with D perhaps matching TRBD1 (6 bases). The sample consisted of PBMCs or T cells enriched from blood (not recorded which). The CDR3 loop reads CAISESGQPAEAFF. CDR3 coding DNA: TGTGCCATCAGTGAGTCTGGACAGCCCGCTGAAGCTTTCTTT.